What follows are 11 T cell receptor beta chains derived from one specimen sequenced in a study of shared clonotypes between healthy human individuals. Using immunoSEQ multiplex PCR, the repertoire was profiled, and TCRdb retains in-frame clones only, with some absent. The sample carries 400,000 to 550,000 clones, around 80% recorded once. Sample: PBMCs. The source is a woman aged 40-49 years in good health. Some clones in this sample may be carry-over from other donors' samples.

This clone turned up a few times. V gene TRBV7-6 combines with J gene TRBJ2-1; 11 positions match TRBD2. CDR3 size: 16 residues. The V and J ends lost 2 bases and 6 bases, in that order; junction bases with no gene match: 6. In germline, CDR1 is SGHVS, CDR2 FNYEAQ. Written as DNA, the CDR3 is TGTGCCAGCAGCTTAACTACTAGCGGGAGTTTCAATGAGCAGTTCTTC. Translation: CASSLTTSGSFNEQFF.

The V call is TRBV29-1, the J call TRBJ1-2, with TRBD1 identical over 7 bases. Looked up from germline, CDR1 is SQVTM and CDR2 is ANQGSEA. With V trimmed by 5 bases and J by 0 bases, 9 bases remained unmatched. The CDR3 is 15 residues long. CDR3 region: CSVKRQGEPNYGYTF. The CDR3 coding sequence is TGCAGCGTTAAAAGACAGGGCGAGCCTAACTATGGCTACACCTTC.

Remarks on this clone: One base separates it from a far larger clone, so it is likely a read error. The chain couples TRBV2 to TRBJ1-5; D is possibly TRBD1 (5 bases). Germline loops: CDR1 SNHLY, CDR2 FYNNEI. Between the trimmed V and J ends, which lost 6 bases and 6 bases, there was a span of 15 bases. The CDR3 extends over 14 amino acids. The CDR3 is CASSTGGEAQPQHF. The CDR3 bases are TGTGCCAGCAGCACGGGGGGGGAGGCTCAGCCCCAGCATTTT.

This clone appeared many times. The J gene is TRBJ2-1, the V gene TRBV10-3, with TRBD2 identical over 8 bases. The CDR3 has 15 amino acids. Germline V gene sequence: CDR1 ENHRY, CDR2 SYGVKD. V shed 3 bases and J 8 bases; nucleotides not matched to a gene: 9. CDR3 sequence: CAISDLAGGPYEQFF. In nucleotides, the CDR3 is TGTGCCATCAGTGATCTTGCGGGAGGCCCCTATGAGCAGTTCTTC.

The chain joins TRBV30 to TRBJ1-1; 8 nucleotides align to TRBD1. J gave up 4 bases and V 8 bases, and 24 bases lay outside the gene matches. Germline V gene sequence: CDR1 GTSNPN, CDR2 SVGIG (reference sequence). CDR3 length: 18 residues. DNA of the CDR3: TGTGCCGGTTTCCGGGACAGGCCATACTTTTGGGAACTCACTGAAGCTTTCTTT. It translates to CAGFRDRPYFWELTEAFF.

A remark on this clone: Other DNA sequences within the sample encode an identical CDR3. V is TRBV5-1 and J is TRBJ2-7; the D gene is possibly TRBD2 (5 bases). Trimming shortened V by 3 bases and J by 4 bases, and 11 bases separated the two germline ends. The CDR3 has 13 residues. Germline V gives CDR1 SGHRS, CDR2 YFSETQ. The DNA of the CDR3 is TGCGCCAGCAGCTCCGGACTGACTTACGAGCAGTACTTC. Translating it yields CASSSGLTYEQYF.

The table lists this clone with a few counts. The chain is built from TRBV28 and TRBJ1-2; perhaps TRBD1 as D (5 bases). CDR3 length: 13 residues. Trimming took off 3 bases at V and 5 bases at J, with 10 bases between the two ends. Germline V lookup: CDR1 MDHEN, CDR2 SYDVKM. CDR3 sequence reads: CASSFTRVYGYTF. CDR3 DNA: TGTGCCAGCAGTTTTACCAGGGTATATGGCTACACCTTC.

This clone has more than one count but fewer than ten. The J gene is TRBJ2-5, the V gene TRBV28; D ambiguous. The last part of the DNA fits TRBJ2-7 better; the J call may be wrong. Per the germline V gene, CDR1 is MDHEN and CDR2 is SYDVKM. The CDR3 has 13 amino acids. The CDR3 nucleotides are TGTGCCAGCAGTTTATTTGGGGCCTACGAGCAGTACTTC. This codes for CASSLFGAYEQYF.

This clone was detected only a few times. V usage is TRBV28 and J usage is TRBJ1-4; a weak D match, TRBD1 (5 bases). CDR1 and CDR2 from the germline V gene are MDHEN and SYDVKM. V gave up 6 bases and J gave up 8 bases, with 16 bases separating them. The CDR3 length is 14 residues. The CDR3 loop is CASSLRRVEEKLFF. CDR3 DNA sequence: TGTGCCAGCAGCCTCCGCAGGGTGGAGGAAAAACTGTTTTTT.

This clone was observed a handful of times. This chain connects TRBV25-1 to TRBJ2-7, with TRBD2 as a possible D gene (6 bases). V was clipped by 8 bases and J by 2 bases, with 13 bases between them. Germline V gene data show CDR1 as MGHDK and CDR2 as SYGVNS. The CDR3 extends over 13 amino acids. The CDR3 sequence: CASGSGATYEQYF. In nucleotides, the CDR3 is TGTGCCAGCGGATCGGGAGCAACCTACGAGCAGTACTTC.

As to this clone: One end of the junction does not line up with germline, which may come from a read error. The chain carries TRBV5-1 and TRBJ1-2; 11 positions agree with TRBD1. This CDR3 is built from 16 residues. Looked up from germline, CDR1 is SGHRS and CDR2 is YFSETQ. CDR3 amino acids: CTSSPGRGQGVGGYTF. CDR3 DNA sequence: TGCACCAGCAGCCCCGGCCGGGGACAGGGGGTAGGTGGCTACACCTTC.